The entry below gives a single T cell receptor beta chain sequence along with its context. V gave up 2 bases and J gave up 5 bases, with 12 bases separating them. Germline V gene sequence: CDR1 GTSNPN, CDR2 SVGIG (reference sequence). The CDR3 totals 13 residues. The table came from immunoSEQ multiplex PCR; TCRdb's copy has only in-frame clones and leaves some out. There are fewer than 25,000 clones in the sample; about 89% occur only once, and around 7% lies in the top ten. These data are taken from a study of T cell changes during pregnancy in multiple sclerosis. This specimen was CD8+ T cells from peripheral blood mononuclear cells, taken in the first trimester of pregnancy. This receptor was obtained from a female donor with multiple sclerosis, enrolled in a pregnancy study. The gene calls are TRBV30 and TRBJ2-5; D remains unclear. The CDR3 loop is CAWSPEVTETQYF. Written as DNA, the CDR3 is TGTGCCTGGAGTCCCGAGGTTACGGAGACCCAGTACTTC.